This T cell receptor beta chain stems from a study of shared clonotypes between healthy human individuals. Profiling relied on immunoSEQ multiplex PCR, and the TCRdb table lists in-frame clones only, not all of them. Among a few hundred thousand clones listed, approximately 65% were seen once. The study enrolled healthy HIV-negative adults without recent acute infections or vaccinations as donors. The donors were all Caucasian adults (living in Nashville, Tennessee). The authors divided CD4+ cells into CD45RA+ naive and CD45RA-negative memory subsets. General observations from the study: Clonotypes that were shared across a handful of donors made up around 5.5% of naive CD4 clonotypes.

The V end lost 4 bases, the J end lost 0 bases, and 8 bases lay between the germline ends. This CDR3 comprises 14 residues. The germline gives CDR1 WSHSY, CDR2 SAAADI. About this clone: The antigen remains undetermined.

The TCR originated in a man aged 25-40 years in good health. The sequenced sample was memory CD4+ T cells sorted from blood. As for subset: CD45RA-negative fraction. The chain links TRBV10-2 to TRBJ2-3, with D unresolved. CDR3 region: CASSGGPSTDTQYF. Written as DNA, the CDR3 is TGCGCCAGCAGTGGTGGCCCTAGCACAGATACGCAGTATTTT.